Below are 3 T cell receptor beta chains sequenced from a single sample in a study of blood T cell repertoires in COVID-19. Profiled with immunoSEQ multiplex PCR; TCRdb holds only in-frame clones, not every one. The top ten hold 1.5% to 2% of the sample, which has about 290,000 clones, approximately 91% seen once. The sequenced material came from PBMCs or T cells enriched from blood (not recorded which). The receptors originated from a middle-aged woman who had recovered from COVID-19.

The genes are TRBV19 and TRBJ2-1, with D perhaps TRBD2 (8 bases). The germline gives CDR1 LNHDA, CDR2 SQIVND (reference sequence). Trimming pared 4 bases from V and 7 bases from J, leaving 26 bases between. The CDR3 runs to 18 residues. This CDR3 reads CASSKGQSRWGGRNEQFF. The CDR3 region has the DNA TGTGCCAGTAGTAAGGGACAGTCCCGATGGGGCGGGAGGAATGAGCAGTTCTTC.

This chain uses TRBV5-6 with TRBJ1-5, with D possibly being TRBD1 (5 bases). The CDR3 runs to 15 residues. V was trimmed by 4 bases and J by 2 bases, leaving 13 bases between them. Germline loops: CDR1 SGHDT, CDR2 YYEEEE. CDR3 coding DNA: TGTGCCAGCAGCACCCAGGGTTTCGGCAATCAGCCCCAGCATTTT. Its translation is CASSTQGFGNQPQHF.

The V gene is TRBV7-9, the J gene TRBJ1-3; D ambiguous. In germline, CDR1 is SEHNR, CDR2 FQNEAQ (reference sequence). V was clipped by 2 bases and J by 8 bases, with 10 bases between them. The CDR3 sequence is 13 residues long. This CDR3 reads CASSLFQEDTIYF. The CDR3 DNA is TGTGCCAGCAGCTTATTTCAGGAAGACACCATATATTTT.